A single sample is the source of the 24 T cell receptor beta chains below, sequenced in a study of shared clonotypes between healthy human individuals. Libraries were prepared by immunoSEQ multiplex PCR; TCRdb keeps only in-frame clonotypes and omits some of them. The sample gives some 2,400,000 clones, more than 90% of which show up once; around 0.13% is in the top ten. The sequenced sample consisted of naive CD4+ T cells sorted from blood. Regarding subset: CD45RA+ positively selected. These TCRs come from a man between 18 and 35 years old in good health.

The rearrangement links TRBV5-1 to TRBJ2-7, with D perhaps TRBD1 or TRBD2 (6 bases each). V was shortened by 0 bases and J by 2 bases, with 12 bases between the two germline ends. This CDR3 comprises 15 residues. Germline loops: CDR1 SGHRS, CDR2 YFSETQ. CDR3 nucleotides: TGCGCCAGCAGCTTGGCCCTAGGGGGGACCTACGAGCAGTACTTC. Its translation: CASSLALGGTYEQYF.

The J gene is TRBJ2-4, the V gene TRBV28, with D perhaps being TRBD1 or TRBD2 (6 bases each). This CDR3 has 15 residues. Germline CDR1 reads MDHEN; CDR2 reads SYDVKM. V gave up 5 bases and J gave up 4 bases, with 15 bases separating them. DNA for the CDR3: TGTGCCAGCAGTCCCCAAGGAGGGGGGAAAAACATTCAGTACTTC. Its translation: CASSPQGGGKNIQYF.

V is TRBV6-1 and J is TRBJ1-3; D is ambiguous. With 4 bases removed from V and 3 bases from J, the gap between germline ends came to 10 bases. The CDR3 runs 14 residues. From germline, CDR1 is MNHNS and CDR2 SASEGT. CDR3 sequence reads: CASSASAYGNTIYF. The CDR3 region has the DNA TGTGCCAGCAGTGCGTCAGCTTATGGAAACACCATATATTTT.

The CDR3 loop is CATSRDGGGYEQYF. The CDR3 DNA is TGTGCCACCAGCAGAGATGGGGGAGGATACGAGCAGTACTTC. V and J are TRBV15 and TRBJ2-7; D possibly corresponds to TRBD2 (6 bases). This CDR3 is 14 amino acids long. In germline, CDR1 is LNHNV, CDR2 YYDKDF (reference sequence). V lost 0 bases, J lost 4 bases, and 10 bases lay in between.

There are a few counts of this clone. Other nucleotide sequences in the sample specify the same CDR3. The rearrangement joins TRBV30 to TRBJ1-3, with 11 nucleotides matching TRBD1. J gave up 0 bases and V 5 bases, and 0 bases lay outside the gene matches. Germline V CDR1 and CDR2: GTSNPN, SVGIG (reference sequence). This CDR3 comprises 14 residues. The CDR3 DNA is TGTGCCTGGGGGACAGGGGGCTCTGGAAACACCATATATTTT. Its translation: CAWGTGGSGNTIYF. Based on the CDR3 plus reference TRBV30 and TRBJ1-3, the full variable domain is SQTIHQWPATLVQPVGSPLSLECTVEGTSNPNLYWYRQAAGRGLQLLFYSVGIGQISSEVPQNLSASRPQDRQFILSSKKLLLSDSGFYLCAWGTGGSGNTIYFGEGSWLTVV.

The chain has TRBV7-9 and TRBJ1-2; TRBD1 aligns across 8 bases. The CDR3 spans 14 residues. Trimming cost V 5 bases and J 2 bases; bases outside gene matches: 4. Germline V CDR1 and CDR2: SEHNR, FQNEAQ (reference sequence). The CDR3 DNA reads TGTGCCAGCAGCGGCAGGGGGCTGAACTATGGCTACACCTTC. Its translation is CASSGRGLNYGYTF.

The sample holds one count of this clone. The genes are TRBV10-1 and TRBJ2-1; tentatively, D is TRBD1 (5 bases). The germline V gene has CDR1 WNHNN and CDR2 SYGVQD (reference sequence). The CDR3 covers 15 residues. V was shortened by 2 bases and J by 4 bases, with 12 bases between the two germline ends. The CDR3 nucleotides are TGCGCCAGCAGTGAGAAAGGGGCTGGGTACAATGAGCAGTTCTTC. Protein: CASSEKGAGYNEQFF.

V gene TRBV7-2 combines with J gene TRBJ1-2, with D hard to call. The CDR3 is made up of 15 amino acids. Trimming left V 5 bases short and J 1 base short, with 14 bases between. CDR1 is SGHTA and CDR2 is FQGNSA in the germline V gene. CDR3 sequence: CASSNSRDNNYGYTF. In DNA, the CDR3 is TGTGCCAGCAGCAATAGTCGCGACAATAACTATGGCTACACCTTC.

Details on this clone: Other DNA sequences in this sample translate to the same CDR3. This rearrangement joins TRBV7-2 to TRBJ2-5; D is possibly TRBD2 (6 bases). V lost 0 bases and J lost 5, with 13 bases in between. This CDR3 is built from 15 residues. From germline, CDR1 is SGHTA and CDR2 FQGNSA. The DNA of the CDR3 is TGTGCCAGCAGCTTAGCATCCGGGGGTGGGGAGACCCAGTACTTC. The encoded protein is CASSLASGGGETQYF.

The V gene is TRBV6-1, the J gene TRBJ2-7; 14 nucleotides align to TRBD2. CDR3 length equals 15 residues. J gave up 3 bases and V 9 bases, and 7 bases lay outside the gene matches. Per germline, CDR1 MNHNS and CDR2 SASEGT. The CDR3: CASRGLAGENYEQYF. The CDR3 coding sequence is TGTGCCAGTAGGGGACTAGCGGGGGAAAACTACGAGCAGTACTTC.

The chain uses TRBV9 and TRBJ2-1; no firm D call. The CDR3 contains 11 residues. Trimming took 3 bases from V and 12 from J, leaving 10 bases between them. Germline CDR1 is SGDLS and CDR2 is YYNGEE. For the CDR3, the DNA is TGTGCCAGCAGCGACGTAGGTCCGCAGTTCTTC. This codes for CASSDVGPQFF.

This chain connects TRBV5-1 to TRBJ1-6; the match to TRBD1 covers 7 bases. Germline CDR1 is SGHRS and CDR2 is YFSETQ. The CDR3 length is 15 residues. Germline trimming cut 0 bases from V and 10 bases from J; bases unmatched to any gene: 7. DNA for the CDR3: TGCGCCAGCAGCTTGGGCCAGGGGGACGGGTCACCCCTCCACTTT. It encodes CASSLGQGDGSPLHF.

The chain joins TRBV27 to TRBJ2-5, with D unclear. This CDR3 has 13 residues. Germline loops: CDR1 MNHEY, CDR2 SMNVEV (reference sequence). Trimming stripped 6 bases from V and 7 bases from J, with 15 bases between. The CDR3 DNA follows: TGTGCCAGCAGCAATACCGCCCGCGTGACCCAGTACTTC. This encodes CASSNTARVTQYF.

Comment on this clone: The sample has other DNA sequences that encode this CDR3 too. This rearrangement joins TRBV7-9 to TRBJ1-1; TRBD1 is a possible D gene (5 bases). From germline, CDR1 is SEHNR and CDR2 FQNEAQ (reference sequence). The V end lost 5 bases, the J end lost 4 bases, and 11 bases lay between the germline ends. The CDR3 covers 13 residues. Here the CDR3 DNA reads TGTGCCAGCAGCGCTCAGGGAGGCACTGAAGCTTTCTTT. Amino acids: CASSAQGGTEAFF.

This clone has only a few counts. The CDR3 region is CASSFRGSGELFF. The DNA for the CDR3 is TGTGCCAGCAGTTTCAGGGGGAGCGGGGAGCTGTTTTTT. The rearrangement links TRBV11-3 to TRBJ2-2; 7 bases line up with TRBD1. The CDR3 extends over 13 amino acids. Germline trimming cut 6 bases from V and 7 bases from J; bases unmatched to any gene: 5. The germline V gene has CDR1 SGHNT and CDR2 YENEEA.

The table lists this clone with a count of one. The chain has TRBV7-2 and TRBJ2-3; D gene uncertain. The CDR3 runs 12 residues. Germline loops: CDR1 SGHTA, CDR2 FQGNSA. Trimming left V 4 bases short and J 4 bases short, with 6 bases between. Written as DNA, the CDR3 is TGTGCCAGCAGCTACGGATCAGATACGCAGTATTTT. Protein sequence: CASSYGSDTQYF.

The J gene is TRBJ1-6, the V gene TRBV7-9; 9 positions match TRBD1. This CDR3 region has 16 residues. Per germline, CDR1 SEHNR and CDR2 FQNEAQ (reference sequence). V trimming: 5 bases; J trimming: 7 bases; junction bases outside the gene matches: 9. CDR3 sequence reads: CASSRYIGTGNSPLHF. Here the CDR3 DNA reads TGTGCCAGCAGCCGATATATCGGGACAGGGAATTCACCCCTCCACTTT.

The chain combines TRBV5-5 with TRBJ1-2, with a tentative D call TRBD1 (5 bases). Trimming stripped 3 bases from V and 4 bases from J, with 13 bases between. The CDR3 length is 14 residues. Germline V CDR1 and CDR2: SGHKS, YYEKEE (reference sequence). The DNA for the CDR3 is TGTGCCAGCAGCTCAGACGTGGGGGGCTATGGCTACACCTTC. Amino acid sequence: CASSSDVGGYGYTF. The entire variable domain, with the rest obtained from reference TRBV5-5 and TRBJ1-2, is as follows: DAGVTQSPTHLIKTRGQQVTLRCSPISGHKSVSWYQQVLGQGPQFIFQYYEKEERGRGNFPDRFSARQFPNYSSELNVNALLLGDSALYLCASSSDVGGYGYTFGSGTRLTVV.

The rearrangement joins TRBV4-1 to TRBJ2-7; TRBD2 matches at 10 bases. Germline V gives CDR1 MGHRA, CDR2 YSYEKL. The CDR3 runs to 15 residues. V lost 1 base to trimming and J lost 7 bases; unmatched junction nucleotides: 7. The CDR3 loop reads CASSQVGASGSEQYF. CDR3 DNA: TGCGCCAGCAGCCAAGTTGGAGCTAGCGGGAGTGAGCAGTACTTC.

J is TRBJ1-3 and V is TRBV21-1; the table calls TRBD1, which could not be checked here. TRBV21-1 is termed a pseudogene. The CDR3 contains 17 residues. For the CDR3, the DNA is TGTGCCAGCAGCAAAGGAAACCAGGGGGCCGAGCGAAACACCATATATTTT. Amino acid sequence: CASSKGNQGAERNTIYF.

V gene TRBV28 combines with J gene TRBJ1-6, with 8 bases identical to TRBD1. CDR3 length: 12 residues. V trimming: 8 bases; J trimming: 9 bases; junction bases outside the gene matches: 3. The germline V gene has CDR1 MDHEN and CDR2 SYDVKM. CDR3 region: CASAQGGSPLHF. CDR3 bases: TGTGCCAGCGCACAGGGGGGTTCACCCCTCCACTTT.

The rearrangement links TRBV2 to TRBJ1-4, with 10 bases fitting TRBD1. In germline, CDR1 is SNHLY, CDR2 FYNNEI. Trimming at V came to 3 bases and at J to 5 bases, leaving 12 bases not matched to a gene. This CDR3 has 18 residues. CDR3 protein: CASSDGTGVVGVNEKLFF. Written as DNA, the CDR3 is TGTGCCAGCAGTGATGGGACAGGGGTCGTAGGGGTAAATGAAAAACTGTTTTTT.

A word on this clone: Other DNA sequences in the sample encode the same CDR3. This chain connects TRBV5-1 to TRBJ2-3; 15 bases are a match to TRBD2. Germline V gives CDR1 SGHRS, CDR2 YFSETQ. J gave up 3 bases and V 3 bases, and 5 bases lay outside the gene matches. The CDR3 runs to 17 residues. The CDR3 sequence is CASSSGLAGGTTDTQYF. CDR3 in DNA: TGCGCCAGCAGCTCGGGACTAGCGGGAGGAACGACAGATACGCAGTATTTT.

The chain is built from TRBV6-5 and TRBJ1-1, with D possibly TRBD1 on 5 matching bases. The germline V and J ends were trimmed by 5 bases and 10 bases, with 14 bases remaining between them. The CDR3 runs 12 residues. Germline lookup yields CDR1 MNHEY and CDR2 SVGAGI. The CDR3 nucleotides read TGTGCCAGCAGTAGGGGAGGAGGGAGAGCTTTCTTT. Protein sequence: CASSRGGGRAFF.